This TCR beta chain was documented in a study of OX40 agonist ivuxolimab in advanced cancers. General study points: At 0.1 to 3.0 mg/kg, CD4+ and CD8+ blood T cells expanded clonally by week 6.

Peripheral blood came from all dose cohorts at three timepoints. Repertoires were generated with immunoSEQ multiplex PCR, while TCRdb's copy carries only in-frame clones and drops some. In the table there are tens of thousands of clones, less than 90% of which are singletons. Germline V gene lookup returns CDR1 PRHDT and CDR2 FYEKMQ (reference sequence). The V and J ends lost 5 bases and 2 bases respectively, with 19 bases between them. This CDR3 contains 16 residues. Remarks on this clone: Its cognate antigen is unknown.

The chain joins TRBV13 to TRBJ2-7; the D gene could be TRBD1 or TRBD2 (5 bases each). The source was CD4+ or CD8+ T cells sorted from blood, collected in a trial of the OX40 agonist ivuxolimab. The clonotype was recovered from an adult with an advanced solid tumor such as melanoma, head and neck, liver or kidney cancer. The CDR3 loop reads CASSPRVEGITYEQYF. In nucleotides, the CDR3 is TGTGCCAGCAGCCCCCGGGTAGAGGGGATAACCTACGAGCAGTACTTC.